One sample yielded the 2 T cell receptor beta chains listed below, sequenced in a study of Graves' ophthalmopathy and Graves' hyperthyroidism. Scientists amplified the TCR beta CDR3 regions from RNA transcripts. First-round RT-PCR used HTBI primers; second-round multiplex PCR followed. In TCRdb, the multiplex PCR reads were re-called with MiXCR into one record per CDR3 protein. The sample has around 1,200,000 distinct CDR3 sequences, about 35% seen once. Sequenced material: peripheral blood or thyroid tissue (not recorded which). Receptors were obtained from an adult man with Graves' hyperthyroidism.

This clonotype turned up a few times. Here the CDR3 reads CASREKGAGNSPLHF. The DNA of the CDR3 is TGTGCCAGCAGAGAAAAGGGGGCTGGTAATTCACCCCTCCACTTT. The chain carries TRBV13 and TRBJ1-6, with 7 bases fitting TRBD1. The CDR3 spans 15 residues. Germline CDR1 PRHDT, CDR2 FYEKMQ (reference sequence). V dropped 6 bases and J dropped 6; count of bases not matched to a gene: 8.

This clonotype was seen more than once but under ten times. The V gene is TRBV7-8, the J gene TRBJ1-5, with D tentatively TRBD1 (5 bases). The CDR3 sequence is 16 residues long. Trimming cost V 6 bases and J 2 bases, with 17 bases left between them. The germline CDR1 and CDR2 sequences are SGHVS and FQNEAQ. CDR3 loop: CASSYRDVGGNQPQHF. Here the CDR3 DNA reads TGTGCCAGCAGTTACCGGGACGTAGGAGGCAATCAGCCCCAGCATTTT.